Listed below are T cell receptor beta chains from one sample, sequenced in a study of cytomegalovirus exposure and HLA in healthy donors. Sequenced by immunoSEQ multiplex PCR; TCRdb stores in-frame clones only, minus some. The table shows hundreds of thousands of clones, with 87% occurring only once. The sequencing input was PBMCs. The receptor source for this set is a man aged 18 to 29 in good health and CMV-seronegative. CDR3s include the opening cysteine and the closing phenylalanine or tryptophan. A D gene is named only where the DNA matches it firmly. Size values are once, few and many counts, or a class for expanded clones, and some rows have none.

v_call: TRBV5-4; d_call: -; clone_size: -; j_call: TRBJ1-2; cdr3_aa: CASSLGGSNYGYTF; cdr3_nt: TGTGCCAGCAGCCTGGGAGGGTCAAACTATGGCTACACCTTC
v_call: TRBV4-1; d_call: -; clone_size: -; j_call: TRBJ2-2; cdr3_aa: CASSLGGGAGGELFF; cdr3_nt: TGCGCCAGCAGCCTAGGTGGGGGGGCCGGCGGGGAGCTGTTTTTT
v_call: TRBV2; d_call: -; clone_size: -; j_call: TRBJ2-1; cdr3_aa: CATTPQVNEQFF; cdr3_nt: TGTGCCACCACACCCCAGGTCAATGAGCAGTTCTTC
v_call: TRBV10-3; d_call: TRBD1; clone_size: once; j_call: TRBJ2-7; cdr3_aa: CAINPYSMGQSSTRPSSYEQYF; cdr3_nt: TGTGCCATCAATCCTTACTCCATGGGACAGAGTAGCACTAGGCCAAGCTCCTACGAGCAGTACTTC
v_call: TRBV2; d_call: -; clone_size: few; j_call: TRBJ2-7; cdr3_aa: CASSGGQLNEQYF; cdr3_nt: TGTGCCAGCAGCGGCGGACAGCTCAACGAGCAGTACTTC
v_call: TRBV4-1; d_call: -; clone_size: -; j_call: TRBJ2-5; cdr3_aa: CASSQILGQVGETQYF; cdr3_nt: TGCGCCAGCAGCCAAATCTTGGGGCAGGTTGGGGAGACCCAGTACTTC
v_call: TRBV7-2; d_call: TRBD1; clone_size: -; j_call: TRBJ2-2; cdr3_aa: CASSLGRGLWGELFF; cdr3_nt: TGTGCCAGCAGCTTAGGCAGGGGGCTATGGGGGGAGCTGTTTTTT
v_call: TRBV5-1; d_call: -; clone_size: -; j_call: TRBJ1-6; cdr3_aa: CASSLGQAADSPLHF; cdr3_nt: TGCGCCAGCAGCTTGGGACAGGCAGCCGATTCACCCCTCCACTTT
v_call: TRBV19; d_call: -; clone_size: few; j_call: TRBJ2-2; cdr3_aa: CASGAGSSVF; cdr3_nt: TGTGCCAGTGGGGCAGGAAGCTCGGTTTTT
v_call: TRBV6-4; d_call: -; clone_size: -; j_call: TRBJ1-1; cdr3_aa: CASLDSYTEAFF; cdr3_nt: TGTGCCAGTTTGGACAGTTACACTGAAGCTTTCTTT
v_call: TRBV4-1; d_call: -; clone_size: -; j_call: TRBJ2-3; cdr3_aa: CASSQVKLRDTDTQYF; cdr3_nt: TGCGCCAGCAGCCAAGTTAAGTTACGGGACACAGATACGCAGTATTTT
v_call: TRBV9; d_call: TRBD2; clone_size: -; j_call: TRBJ2-1; cdr3_aa: CASSGGLAVYNEQFF; cdr3_nt: TGTGCCAGCAGCGGTGGACTAGCGGTTTACAATGAGCAGTTCTTC
v_call: TRBV5-6; d_call: -; clone_size: -; j_call: TRBJ2-2; cdr3_aa: CASSFASPGELFF; cdr3_nt: TGTGCCAGCAGCTTCGCTAGCCCGGGGGAGCTGTTTTTT
v_call: TRBV30; d_call: TRBD2; clone_size: -; j_call: TRBJ2-1; cdr3_aa: CAWTRREGRNEQFF; cdr3_nt: TGTGCCTGGACCCGCCGGGAGGGTCGGAATGAGCAGTTCTTC
v_call: TRBV9; d_call: -; clone_size: -; j_call: TRBJ2-1; cdr3_aa: CASSREAVNEQFF; cdr3_nt: TGTGCCAGCAGTAGGGAAGCGGTGAATGAGCAGTTCTTC
v_call: TRBV7-3; d_call: -; clone_size: -; j_call: TRBJ2-1; cdr3_aa: CASSLTRDNEQFF; cdr3_nt: TGTGCCAGCAGCCTTACTAGGGACAATGAGCAGTTCTTC
v_call: TRBV5-1; d_call: -; clone_size: once; j_call: TRBJ2-5; cdr3_aa: CASSPTNGETQYF; cdr3_nt: TGCGCCAGCAGCCCGACTAACGGGGAGACCCAGTACTTC
v_call: TRBV7-3; d_call: TRBD1; clone_size: -; j_call: TRBJ2-7; cdr3_aa: CASSSYVGQSYEQYF; cdr3_nt: TGTGCCAGCAGCTCCTACGTGGGACAGTCCTACGAGCAGTACTTC
v_call: TRBV7-8; d_call: -; clone_size: -; j_call: TRBJ2-1; cdr3_aa: CASSLAARESSHNEQFF; cdr3_nt: TGTGCCAGCAGCTTAGCTGCTCGGGAGAGCAGTCACAATGAGCAGTTCTTC
v_call: TRBV5-4; d_call: -; clone_size: -; j_call: TRBJ1-2; cdr3_aa: CASSPVAGLTGYTF; cdr3_nt: TGTGCCAGCAGCCCCGTGGCGGGCCTCACAGGCTACACCTTC
v_call: TRBV29-1; d_call: TRBD1; clone_size: -; j_call: TRBJ1-1; cdr3_aa: CSVTAGGETEAFF; cdr3_nt: TGCAGCGTCACAGCAGGGGGTGAGACTGAAGCTTTCTTT
v_call: TRBV5-1; d_call: TRBD1; clone_size: -; j_call: TRBJ2-5; cdr3_aa: CASSLETGGPETQYF; cdr3_nt: TGCGCCAGCAGCTTAGAGACAGGGGGTCCAGAGACCCAGTACTTC
v_call: TRBV30; d_call: TRBD1; clone_size: -; j_call: TRBJ2-6; cdr3_aa: CAWSRDRTSSGANVLTF; cdr3_nt: TGTGCCTGGAGTAGGGACAGGACAAGCTCTGGGGCCAACGTCCTGACTTTC
v_call: TRBV4-3; d_call: TRBD2; clone_size: -; j_call: TRBJ2-1; cdr3_aa: CASSLGGGTYNEQFF; cdr3_nt: TGCGCCAGCAGCCTGGGGGGGGGAACCTACAATGAGCAGTTCTTC
v_call: TRBV2; d_call: -; clone_size: -; j_call: TRBJ2-1; cdr3_aa: CATKEGGYNEQFF; cdr3_nt: TGTGCCACCAAGGAGGGGGGGTACAATGAGCAGTTCTTC
v_call: TRBV27; d_call: -; clone_size: -; j_call: TRBJ2-3; cdr3_aa: CASTPLAGFPSTDTQYF; cdr3_nt: TGTGCCAGCACACCCTTGGCGGGGTTCCCTAGCACAGATACGCAGTATTTT
v_call: TRBV19; d_call: TRBD2; clone_size: -; j_call: TRBJ2-7; cdr3_aa: CASSISPSGNFYEQYF; cdr3_nt: TGTGCCAGTAGTATTAGTCCTAGCGGGAATTTCTACGAGCAGTACTTC
v_call: TRBV6-6; d_call: TRBD1; clone_size: once; j_call: TRBJ2-7; cdr3_aa: CASNPTGGFHEQYF; cdr3_nt: TGTGCCAGCAACCCGACAGGGGGGTTCCACGAGCAGTACTTC
v_call: TRBV23-1; d_call: -; clone_size: once; j_call: TRBJ1-5; cdr3_aa: CASRERTGNQPQHF; cdr3_nt: TGCGCCAGCAGGGAGAGAACAGGGAATCAGCCCCAGCATTTT
v_call: TRBV2; d_call: -; clone_size: -; j_call: TRBJ2-2; cdr3_aa: CASSLLWELFF; cdr3_nt: TGTGCCAGCAGTCTTCTCTGGGAGCTGTTTTTT
v_call: TRBV11-2; d_call: -; clone_size: -; j_call: TRBJ1-2; cdr3_aa: CASSSGLINYGYTF; cdr3_nt: TGTGCCAGCAGCTCCGGACTGATTAACTATGGCTACACCTTC
v_call: TRBV6-1; d_call: -; clone_size: -; j_call: TRBJ2-7; cdr3_aa: CASSEYGGYEQYF; cdr3_nt: TGTGCCAGCAGTGAATACGGGGGCTACGAGCAGTACTTC
v_call: TRBV15; d_call: -; clone_size: -; j_call: TRBJ2-7; cdr3_aa: CATSREYAGERDYEQYF; cdr3_nt: TGTGCCACCAGCAGAGAATATGCAGGGGAGCGGGACTACGAGCAGTACTTC
v_call: TRBV9; d_call: -; clone_size: few; j_call: TRBJ2-5; cdr3_aa: CASSSLGGGETQYF; cdr3_nt: TGTGCCAGCAGCTCACTAGGTGGCGGGGAGACCCAGTACTTC
v_call: TRBV29-1; d_call: TRBD2; clone_size: -; j_call: TRBJ2-2; cdr3_aa: CSVRFPSGGNTGELFF; cdr3_nt: TGCAGCGTTCGTTTCCCTAGCGGGGGGAACACCGGGGAGCTGTTTTTT
v_call: TRBV19; d_call: -; clone_size: -; j_call: TRBJ1-1; cdr3_aa: CASKGNGEARTEAFF; cdr3_nt: TGTGCCAGCAAGGGGAACGGGGAGGCGAGGACTGAAGCTTTCTTT
v_call: TRBV7-2; d_call: TRBD2; clone_size: once; j_call: TRBJ2-7; cdr3_aa: CASARTSGINEQYF; cdr3_nt: TGTGCCAGCGCACGGACTAGCGGGATCAACGAGCAGTACTTC
v_call: TRBV4-1; d_call: TRBD2; clone_size: -; j_call: TRBJ2-3; cdr3_aa: CASSQERGGADTQYF; cdr3_nt: TGCGCCAGCAGCCAAGAACGGGGGGGGGCAGATACGCAGTATTTT
v_call: TRBV18; d_call: TRBD1; clone_size: -; j_call: TRBJ1-2; cdr3_aa: CASSPPIGTGPSGYGYTF; cdr3_nt: TGTGCCAGCTCACCACCGATAGGGACAGGCCCTTCCGGATATGGCTACACCTTC
v_call: TRBV6-1; d_call: TRBD1; clone_size: -; j_call: TRBJ1-2; cdr3_aa: CASSETGQHYGYTF; cdr3_nt: TGTGCCAGCAGTGAAACGGGACAGCACTATGGCTACACCTTC
v_call: TRBV28; d_call: -; clone_size: -; j_call: TRBJ2-7; cdr3_aa: CASSLVRREAEQYF; cdr3_nt: TGTGCCAGCAGTTTAGTGAGGCGAGAGGCCGAGCAGTACTTC
v_call: TRBV27; d_call: TRBD2; clone_size: -; j_call: TRBJ2-3; cdr3_aa: CASSLLAGAGDTQYF; cdr3_nt: TGTGCCAGCAGTTTACTAGCGGGGGCCGGAGATACGCAGTATTTT
v_call: TRBV7-2; d_call: TRBD1; clone_size: -; j_call: TRBJ1-2; cdr3_aa: CASSFRDRDPGGYTF; cdr3_nt: TGTGCCAGCAGCTTCCGGGACAGGGATCCGGGAGGCTACACCTTC